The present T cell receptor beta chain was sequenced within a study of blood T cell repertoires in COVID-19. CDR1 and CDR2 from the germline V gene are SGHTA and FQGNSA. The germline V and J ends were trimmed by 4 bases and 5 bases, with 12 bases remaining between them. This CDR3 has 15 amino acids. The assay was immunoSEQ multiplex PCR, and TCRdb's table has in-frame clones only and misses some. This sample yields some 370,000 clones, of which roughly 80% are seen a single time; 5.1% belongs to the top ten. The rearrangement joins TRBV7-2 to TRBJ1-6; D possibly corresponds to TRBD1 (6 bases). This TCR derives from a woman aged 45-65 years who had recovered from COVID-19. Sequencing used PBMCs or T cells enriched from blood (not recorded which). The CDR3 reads CASSYTGHNNSPLHF. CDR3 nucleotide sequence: TGTGCCAGCAGCTACACGGGACACAATAATTCACCCCTCCACTTT.